The sequence of this TCR beta chain was determined in a study of vaccination and CD4 T cells after COVID-19. Study at large: In the convalescent group, nasal swab PCR was SARS-CoV-2 positive; some 10 cases were mild and one severe.

Germline V lookup: CDR1 SNHLY, CDR2 FYNNEI. Trimming removed 6 bases from V and 1 base from J, with 15 bases in between. CDR3 size: 15 residues. The treatment is: roughly ten-day PBMC culture with coronavirus spike peptide pools or control peptides (ViraFEST assay). Convalescent patients tested SARS-CoV-2 PCR positive from March to December 2020, before Alpha, Beta and Delta emerged. Half of the medium was exchanged for fresh IL-2 medium, first on day 3 and then on day 7. Researchers used the Oncomine TCR Beta short-read assay to sequence DNA from cultured CD4+ T cells. TCRdb redid the calling of the PCR reads with MiXCR, one entry per CDR3 protein. Of some 15,000 distinct CDR3 sequences listed, 42% are singletons. This clonotype was counted between two and nine times. Its specificity is not known.

The sequence was obtained from a human donor with COVID-19. The chain recombines TRBV2 with TRBJ1-1; D is perhaps TRBD1 (6 bases). Sequencing input: cultured CD4+ T cells from blood. The CDR3 sequence is CASSNYGTPNTEAFF. CDR3 DNA: TGTGCCAGCAGCAATTACGGGACACCGAACACTGAAGCTTTCTTT.